The 5 T cell receptor beta chains presented below share a single source sample, sequenced in a study of blood T cell repertoires in COVID-19. The assay was immunoSEQ multiplex PCR, and TCRdb's table has in-frame clones only and misses some. The profile covers 200,000 to 250,000 clones, with roughly 85% appearing a single time and approximately 4.8% taken by the ten largest. Sequenced sample: PBMCs or T cells enriched from blood (not recorded which). These TCRs come from a woman in her forties or fifties who had been exposed to COVID-19.

This chain connects TRBV4-3 to TRBJ1-1; D perhaps matches TRBD1 (5 bases). Germline V CDR1 and CDR2: LGHNA, YSLEER. Trimming shortened V by 1 base and J by 4 bases, and 10 bases separated the two germline ends. This CDR3 comprises 14 residues. The CDR3: CASSQGQGPTEAFF. The CDR3 DNA reads as TGCGCCAGCAGCCAAGGTCAGGGTCCCACTGAAGCTTTCTTT.

This chain joins TRBV7-9 and TRBJ1-1, with a tentative D call TRBD1 (6 bases). Germline CDR1 is SEHNR and CDR2 is FQNEAQ (reference sequence). The CDR3 consists of 12 residues. The germline V and J ends were trimmed by 5 bases and 8 bases, with 12 bases remaining between them. CDR3 amino acids: CASSKGQIEAFF. The CDR3 DNA reads as TGTGCCAGCAGCAAAGGACAGATAGAAGCTTTCTTT.

Note on this clone: Other DNA sequences in this sample translate to the same CDR3. The chain combines TRBV3-1 (or the pseudogene TRBV3-2) with TRBJ1-1, with TRBD1 matching 8 bases. The CDR3 sequence is 15 residues long. The germline gives CDR1 LGHDT, CDR2 YNNKEL (reference sequence). Trimming took 4 bases from V and 4 from J; bases not matched to a gene: 8. The CDR3 region has the DNA TGTGCCAGCAGCCGGCAGGGGGCGAGGGGCACTGAAGCTTTCTTT. Translated, it gives CASSRQGARGTEAFF.

The V and J genes are TRBV16 and TRBJ1-2; D is unclear. The germline gives CDR1 KGHSY, CDR2 FQNENV. This CDR3 contains 12 residues. V shed 0 bases and J shed 8 bases, with 7 bases lying between them. CDR3 nucleotide sequence: TGTGCCAGCAGCCAATCACCGAGGGGCTACACCTTC. Protein product: CASSQSPRGYTF.

The chain employs TRBV19 and TRBJ2-2; TRBD1 agrees at 8 bases. Germline CDR1 is LNHDA and CDR2 is SQIVND (reference sequence). The V segment lost 5 bases and the J segment 1 base; nucleotides outside the gene matches: 3. The CDR3 length is 15 residues. The CDR3 DNA reads TGTGCCAGTAGTTCCGGGACAGGGAACACCGGGGAGCTGTTTTTT. It specifies CASSSGTGNTGELFF.